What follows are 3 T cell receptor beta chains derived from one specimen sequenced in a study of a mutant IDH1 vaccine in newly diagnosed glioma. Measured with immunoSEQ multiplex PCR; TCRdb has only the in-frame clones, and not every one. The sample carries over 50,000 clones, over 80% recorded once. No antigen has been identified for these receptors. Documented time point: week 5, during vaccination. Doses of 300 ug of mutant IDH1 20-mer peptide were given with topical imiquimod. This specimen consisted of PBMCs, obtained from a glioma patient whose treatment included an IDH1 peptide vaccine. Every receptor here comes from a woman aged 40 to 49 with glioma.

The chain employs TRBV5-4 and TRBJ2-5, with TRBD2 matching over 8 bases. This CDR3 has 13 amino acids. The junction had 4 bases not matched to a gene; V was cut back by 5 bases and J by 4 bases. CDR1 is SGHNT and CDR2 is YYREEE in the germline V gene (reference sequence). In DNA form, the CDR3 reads TGTGCCAGCAGGGGGGCGGGAGGAGAGACCCAGTACTTC. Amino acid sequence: CASRGAGGETQYF.

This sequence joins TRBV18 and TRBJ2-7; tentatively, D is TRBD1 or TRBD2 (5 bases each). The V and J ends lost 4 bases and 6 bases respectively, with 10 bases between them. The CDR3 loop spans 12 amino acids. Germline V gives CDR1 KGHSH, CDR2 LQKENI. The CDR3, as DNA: TGTGCCAGCTCACGGGACGGCGGCGAGCAGTACTTC. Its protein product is CASSRDGGEQYF.

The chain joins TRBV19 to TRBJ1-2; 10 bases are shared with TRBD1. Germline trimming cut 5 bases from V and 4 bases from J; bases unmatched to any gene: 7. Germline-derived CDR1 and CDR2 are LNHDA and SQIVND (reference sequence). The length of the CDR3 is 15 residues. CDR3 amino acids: CASSEPGQGSYGYTF. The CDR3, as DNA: TGTGCCAGTAGTGAACCGGGACAGGGGAGCTATGGCTACACCTTC.